Here is one T cell receptor (beta chain) with its context. The V end lost 0 bases, the J end lost 0 bases, and 7 bases lay between the germline ends. CDR3 length equals 14 residues. The germline V gene encodes CDR1 SGHRS and CDR2 YFSETQ. Unique molecular identifiers were incorporated into the prepared TCRbeta library. TCRdb passed the PCR reads through MiXCR, listing each CDR3 protein once. The table shows around 400,000 distinct CDR3 sequences, with around 9.9% occurring only once. These data originate in a study of T-cell reconstitution after alpha-beta-depleted transplantation in children. The V and J genes are TRBV5-1 and TRBJ2-7; perhaps D is TRBD1 or TRBD2 (5 bases each). The sequence came from a human donor who donated a stem cell graft to a child with acute myeloid leukemia. Sample: PBMCs from the stem cell graft donor, taken from the stem cell graft. DNA of the CDR3: TGCGCCAGCAGCTTGGACGGGGCCTCCTACGAGCAGTACTTC. This sequence encodes CASSLDGASYEQYF.